The 11 T cell receptor beta chains listed next were all sequenced from one sample in a study of shared clonotypes between healthy human individuals (dated by TCRdb to the early 2020s). Library creation used the immunoSEQ multiplex PCR assay. TCRdb provides this immuneACCESS table in a form limited to in-frame rearrangements. Some clones are lacking; in checked studies, under half of them reflect an unresolved V gene, and why the rest are absent is not known. In this sample the table shows roughly 680,000 clones, around 70% of which occur a single time. The top ten constitute over 1.5% of the sample. Sequencing was carried out using memory CD4+ T cells sorted from blood. The intended sense of this specimen's cell subset or site label: CD45RA-negative fraction. The receptor set was obtained from a woman aged 30 to 39 in good health.

The chain combines TRBV9 with TRBJ2-7, with TRBD1 matching over 11 bases. The V gene's germline CDR1 is SGDLS and CDR2 YYNGEE. This CDR3 is built from 16 residues. The J segment lost 2 bases and the V segment lost 4 bases, leaving 8 bases of the junction unmatched. This chain's CDR3 is CASSIGTGGATYEQYF. CDR3 sequence (DNA): TGTGCCAGCAGCATTGGGACAGGGGGTGCAACCTACGAGCAGTACTTC.

Points on this clone: A read error may account for a junction end that differs from germline. This rearrangement joins TRBV28 to TRBJ1-1; a possible D gene is TRBD1 (5 bases). Looked up from germline, CDR1 is MDHEN and CDR2 is SYDVKM. CDR3 length: 12 residues. The CDR3 sequence is CASSLGARGVSF. Written as DNA, the CDR3 is TGTGCCAGCAGTTTAGGGGCGCGTGGGGTAAGTTTT.

This chain connects TRBV10-3 to TRBJ1-5; perhaps TRBD1 as D (5 bases). Trimming cost V 11 bases and J 1 base, with 18 bases left between them. Germline V gene data show CDR1 as ENHRY and CDR2 as SYGVKD. The CDR3 is made up of 15 amino acids. The CDR3 spells CASEGDLGSNQPQHF. Here the CDR3 DNA reads TGTGCCTCCGAAGGGGATCTCGGGAGCAATCAGCCCCAGCATTTT.

V gene TRBV4-2 combines with J gene TRBJ2-7, with no clear D. The V gene's germline CDR1 is LGHNA and CDR2 YNFKEQ. V lost 0 bases to trimming and J lost 2 bases, with 5 bases between them. The CDR3 is made up of 13 amino acids. The CDR3 here is CASSQDSAYEQYF. The CDR3, as DNA: TGTGCCAGCAGCCAAGACTCAGCCTACGAGCAGTACTTC.

With regard to this clone: Other DNA sequences in the sample encode the same CDR3. The chain uses TRBV5-1 and TRBJ2-7, with D hard to call. This CDR3 comprises 13 residues. V lost 2 bases to trimming and J lost 3 bases, with 9 bases between them. In germline, CDR1 is SGHRS, CDR2 YFSETQ. The CDR3 protein is CASSFGGYYEQYF. For the CDR3, the DNA is TGCGCCAGCAGCTTTGGTGGATACTACGAGCAGTACTTC.

The rearrangement links TRBV11-2 to TRBJ1-2; D not certain. The germline V gene encodes CDR1 SGHAT and CDR2 FQNNGV. There are 14 residues in the CDR3. With 5 bases removed from V and 0 bases from J, the gap between germline ends came to 10 bases. CDR3 region: CASSPTRANYGYTF. The CDR3 DNA follows: TGTGCCAGCAGCCCCACAAGAGCTAACTATGGCTACACCTTC.

The V and J genes are TRBV11-2 and TRBJ1-2; TRBD1 agrees at 10 bases. Germline assignment: CDR1 SGHAT and CDR2 FQNNGV. The length of the CDR3 is 18 residues. V shed 4 bases and J 0 bases; nucleotides not matched to a gene: 11. CDR3 protein: CASSSGAGTGATNYGYTF. CDR3 nucleotide sequence: TGTGCCAGCAGCTCAGGCGCAGGGACAGGGGCTACTAACTATGGCTACACCTTC.

Notes on this clone: The sample has other DNA sequences that encode this CDR3 too. The rearrangement links TRBV28 to TRBJ1-2, with D unclear. Germline V gene sequence: CDR1 MDHEN, CDR2 SYDVKM. Trimming removed 7 bases at V and 2 bases at J, with 11 bases between. This CDR3 comprises 13 residues. CDR3 sequence reads: CASTLRGNYGYTF. CDR3 bases: TGTGCCAGCACCTTGAGAGGGAACTATGGCTACACCTTC.

This clone was counted a single time. The chain couples TRBV5-1 to TRBJ2-6; D not resolved. The ends were cut back, 3 bases at V and 2 bases at J, with 6 bases in the middle. The CDR3 covers 14 residues. Germline V gene lookup returns CDR1 SGHRS and CDR2 YFSETQ. CDR3 nucleotides: TGCGCCAGCAGCTCAAGGGCTGGGGCCAACGTCCTGACTTTC. Protein product: CASSSRAGANVLTF.

This chain uses TRBV29-1 with TRBJ2-3; D is unresolved. V lost 8 bases and J 2 bases, leaving 20 bases between the germline ends. Germline V CDR1 and CDR2: SQVTM, ANQGSEA. The CDR3 is 15 residues long. The CDR3 DNA reads as TGCAGCTCCACGTGGTTCACGAGAAACACAGATACGCAGTATTTT. This sequence encodes CSSTWFTRNTDTQYF.

This clone was seen just once. This could be a read error, since a much larger clone is one nucleotide away. The sample carries other DNA sequences with the same CDR3. The V gene is TRBV2, the J gene TRBJ1-5; TRBD1 is a possible D gene (5 bases). Trimming took off 3 bases at V and 2 bases at J, with 20 bases between the two ends. Per germline, CDR1 SNHLY and CDR2 FYNNEI. The CDR3 has 18 amino acids. The CDR3 is CASSDEDVWGAGNQPQHF. In DNA, the CDR3 is TGTGCCAGCAGTGATGAGGATGTATGGGGCGCAGGCAATCAGCCCCAGCATTTT. The whole variable domain, remainder taken from reference TRBV2 and TRBJ1-5, is EPEVTQTPSHQVTQMGQEVILRCVPISNHLYFYWYRQILGQKVEFLVSFYNNEISEKSEIFDDQFSVERPDGSNFTLKIRSTKLEDSAMYFCASSDEDVWGAGNQPQHFGDGTRLSIL.